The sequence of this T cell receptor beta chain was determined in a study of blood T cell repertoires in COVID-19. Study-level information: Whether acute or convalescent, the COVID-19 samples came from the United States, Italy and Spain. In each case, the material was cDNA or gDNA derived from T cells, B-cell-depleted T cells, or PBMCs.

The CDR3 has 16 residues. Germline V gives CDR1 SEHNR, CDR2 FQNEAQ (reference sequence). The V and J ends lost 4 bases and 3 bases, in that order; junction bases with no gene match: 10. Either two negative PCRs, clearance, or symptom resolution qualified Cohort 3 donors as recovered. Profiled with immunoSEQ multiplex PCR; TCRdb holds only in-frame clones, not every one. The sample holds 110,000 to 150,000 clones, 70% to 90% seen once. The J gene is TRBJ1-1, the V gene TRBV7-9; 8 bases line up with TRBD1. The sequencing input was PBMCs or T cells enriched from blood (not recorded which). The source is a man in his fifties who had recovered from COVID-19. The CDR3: CASSYTPSGGHTEAFF. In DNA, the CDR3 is TGTGCCAGCAGCTATACTCCCTCAGGGGGCCACACTGAAGCTTTCTTT.